This entry features one T cell receptor (beta chain) sequence. Its target antigen remains unknown. No base-level quality is on record; no much larger clone is a single base apart. The sample's time point label is to be understood as: pre-treatment baseline. Blood samples were taken before treatment (T0) and at week 3 (W3), following the first cycle of checkpoint blockade. Except for two patients with rapid clinical progression, response was assessed 12 weeks after the first infusion by RECIST 1.1; disease control meant complete response, partial response or stable disease. Patients were excluded for prior systemic cancer treatment, concomitant immunosuppressant therapy or synchronous other active malignancies. Both bulk PBMC and plasma cell-free DNA were sequenced for TCR beta so that circulating cells and T cell turnover could be tracked. PBMC were isolated from blood with Lymphoprep and SepMate tubes, followed by red cell lysis. QIAamp DNA Blood Mini kits were used to extract DNA from PBMC and sorted T cell subsets.

This sample was included in a study of blood T cell dynamics during melanoma immunotherapy (dated by TCRdb to the early 2020s). About the study as a whole: The patients had metastatic melanoma and were given first-line pembrolizumab or nivolumab plus ipilimumab as standard of care in the United Kingdom. To identify early correlates of response, the study profiled peripheral T cell receptor repertoires in patients with metastatic melanoma before and after one cycle of checkpoint inhibitor therapy. The training cohort was made up of consecutive patients, while a further independent group of patients from the same centre was pooled to form an external validation set.

Every bulk PBMC sample was loaded with the same fixed amount of approximately 0.35 ug of DNA. TCR beta CDR3 sequences were amplified from genomic DNA using the immunoSEQ TCRb Assay kit according to manufacturer instructions. The KAPA Library Quantification Kit for Illumina platforms was used to quantify pooled libraries by qPCR. Sequencing of the pooled libraries was done on an Illumina NextSeq 500, with clustering at roughly 0.6-1.2 pM. In the paper's pipeline: TCR data were analyzed using immunoSEQ ANALYZER and the R LymphoSeq package. A rearrangement efficiency score was calculated as productive divided by the sum of productive and non-productive CDR3 sequences. Clonality was measured with the Gini coefficient and diversity with the Renyi index at alpha=1, and both measures were compared pairwise between timepoints within each patient. Clonal relatedness used an edit distance of 3, and repertoire similarity used the Bhattacharyya coefficient, both computed in LymphoSeq. Linear discriminant analysis on week-3 changes in clonality and diversity was built with the R MASS and caret packages to classify response. In its TCRdb copy, this immuneACCESS table keeps in-frame sequences only and misses some clones. Where compared with another copy, unresolved V genes explain less than half of these, and the others have no known cause. V, J and clone size are taken as reported in that table, and D and trimming were inferred from the DNA itself. The sample contains tens of thousands of clones, over 85% of them found a single time. The top ten constitute over 1% of the sample.

The cysteine opens and the phenylalanine closes a CDR3 of 14 amino acids. Only CDR3 DNA is held: 42 bases, read in frame from base 1. The germline V gene provides CDR1 SQVTM and CDR2 ANQGSEA. Trimming costs V 3 bases and J 0 bases, and their ends lie 12 bases apart. What the work shows at the level of the full study, not this receptor alone: Patients who later achieved disease control showed a bifurcated PBMC repertoire reorganization at W3, with increased clonality or increased diversity, unlike progressors. The relatively small sample size was acknowledged as potentially limiting generalization of the results. The study was unable to establish whether the T cell clones driving the repertoire changes were melanoma-specific or instead reflected general immune activation.

The chain employs TRBV29-1 and TRBJ2-7; the D gene cannot be resolved reliably. The clonotype was recovered from a human donor with melanoma. The sample here was blood, taken from a patient treated with checkpoint blockade. The CDR3 loop reads CSVEAAPSSYEQYF. The nucleotides are TGCAGCGTTGAGGCGGCCCCTTCCTCCTACGAGCAGTACTTC.